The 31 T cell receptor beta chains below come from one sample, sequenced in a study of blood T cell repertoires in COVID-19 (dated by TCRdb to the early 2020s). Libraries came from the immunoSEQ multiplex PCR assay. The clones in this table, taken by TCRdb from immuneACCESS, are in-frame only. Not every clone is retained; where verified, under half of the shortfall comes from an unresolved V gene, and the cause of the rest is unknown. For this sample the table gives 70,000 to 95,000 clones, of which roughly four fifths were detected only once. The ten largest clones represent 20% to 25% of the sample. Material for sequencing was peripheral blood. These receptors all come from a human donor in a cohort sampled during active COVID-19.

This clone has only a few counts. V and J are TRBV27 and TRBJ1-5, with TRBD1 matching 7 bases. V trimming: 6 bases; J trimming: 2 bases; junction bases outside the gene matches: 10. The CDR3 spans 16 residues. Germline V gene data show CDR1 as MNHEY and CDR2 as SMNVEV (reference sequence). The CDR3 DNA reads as TGTGCCAGCAGCCTGACAGGGTCCACTCGCAATCAGCCCCAGCATTTT. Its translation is CASSLTGSTRNQPQHF.

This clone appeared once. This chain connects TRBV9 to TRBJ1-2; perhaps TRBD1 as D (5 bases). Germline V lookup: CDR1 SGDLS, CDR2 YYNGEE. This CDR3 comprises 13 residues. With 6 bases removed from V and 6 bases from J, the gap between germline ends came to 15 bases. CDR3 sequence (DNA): TGTGCCAGCACTTTGGGGGGTTACGATGGCTACACCTTC. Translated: CASTLGGYDGYTF.

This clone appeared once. CDR3: CASRAYEERGGYTF. CDR3 nucleotides: TGTGCCAGCAGGGCATATGAAGAGAGAGGAGGCTACACCTTC. The chain recombines TRBV28 with TRBJ1-2, with no clear D. V lost 6 bases and J 8 bases, leaving 19 bases between the germline ends. Germline CDR1 reads MDHEN; CDR2 reads SYDVKM. The CDR3 spans 14 residues.

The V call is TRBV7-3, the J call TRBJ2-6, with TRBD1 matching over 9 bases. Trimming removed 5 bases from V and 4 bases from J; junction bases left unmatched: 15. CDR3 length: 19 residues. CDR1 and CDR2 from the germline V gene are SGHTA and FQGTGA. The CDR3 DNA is TGTGCCAGCAGCCCGCCCCCGACAGGGGGGTTATCAGGGGCCAACGTCCTGACTTTC. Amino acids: CASSPPPTGGLSGANVLTF.

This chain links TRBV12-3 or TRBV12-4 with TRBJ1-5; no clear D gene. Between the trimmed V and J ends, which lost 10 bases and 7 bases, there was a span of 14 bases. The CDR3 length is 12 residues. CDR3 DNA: TGTGCCACCTCTGGCGGGTTCCAGCCCCAGCATTTT. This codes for CATSGGFQPQHF.

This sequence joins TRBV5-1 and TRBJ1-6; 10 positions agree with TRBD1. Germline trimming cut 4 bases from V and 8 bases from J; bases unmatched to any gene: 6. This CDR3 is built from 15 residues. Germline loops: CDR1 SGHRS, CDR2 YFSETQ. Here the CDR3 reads CASSPTGGAHSPLHF. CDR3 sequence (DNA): TGCGCCAGCAGCCCGACAGGGGGCGCACATTCACCCCTCCACTTT.

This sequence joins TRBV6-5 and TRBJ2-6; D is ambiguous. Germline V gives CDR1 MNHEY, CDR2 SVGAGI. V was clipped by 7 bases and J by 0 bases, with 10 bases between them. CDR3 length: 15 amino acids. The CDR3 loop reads CASTPYSSGANVLTF. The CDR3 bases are TGTGCCAGCACCCCATATAGCTCTGGGGCCAACGTCCTGACTTTC.

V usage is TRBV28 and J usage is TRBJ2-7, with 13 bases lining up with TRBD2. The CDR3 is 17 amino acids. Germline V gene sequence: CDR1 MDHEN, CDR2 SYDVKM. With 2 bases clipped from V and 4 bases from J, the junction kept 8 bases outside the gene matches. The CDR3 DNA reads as TGTGCCAGCAGTTTAATCTTTGGGACTAGCGGGGTGTACGAGCAGTACTTC. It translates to CASSLIFGTSGVYEQYF.

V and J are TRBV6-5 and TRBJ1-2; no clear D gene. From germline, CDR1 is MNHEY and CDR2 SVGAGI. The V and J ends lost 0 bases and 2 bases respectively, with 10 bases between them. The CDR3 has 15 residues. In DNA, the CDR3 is TGTGCCAGCAGTTACTCTGGGCCTGGAAACTATGGCTACACCTTC. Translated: CASSYSGPGNYGYTF.

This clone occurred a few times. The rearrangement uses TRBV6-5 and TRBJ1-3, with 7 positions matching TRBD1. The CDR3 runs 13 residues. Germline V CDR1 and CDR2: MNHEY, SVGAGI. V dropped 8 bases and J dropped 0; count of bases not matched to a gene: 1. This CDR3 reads CASQGDSGNTIYF. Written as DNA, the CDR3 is TGTGCCAGCCAGGGGGACTCTGGAAACACCATATATTTT.

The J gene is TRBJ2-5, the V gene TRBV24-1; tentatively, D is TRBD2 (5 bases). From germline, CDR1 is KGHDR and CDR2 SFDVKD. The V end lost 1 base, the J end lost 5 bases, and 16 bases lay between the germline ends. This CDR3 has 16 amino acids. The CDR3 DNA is TGTGCCACCAGTGATTTCGGACTGGCGGCGCGGGAGACCCAGTACTTC. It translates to CATSDFGLAARETQYF.

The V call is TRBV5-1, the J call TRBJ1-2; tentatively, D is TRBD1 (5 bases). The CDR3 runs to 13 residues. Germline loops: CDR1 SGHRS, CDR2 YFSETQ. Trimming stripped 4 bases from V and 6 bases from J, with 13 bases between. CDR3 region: CASSLAGSHGYTF. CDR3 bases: TGCGCCAGCAGCCTTGCAGGGTCCCATGGCTACACCTTC.

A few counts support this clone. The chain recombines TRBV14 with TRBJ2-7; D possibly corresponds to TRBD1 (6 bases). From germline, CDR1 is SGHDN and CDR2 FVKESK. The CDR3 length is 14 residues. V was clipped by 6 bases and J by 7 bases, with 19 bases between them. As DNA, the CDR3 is TGTGCCAGCAGTCGCCAGGGGCTCGTCGGAGAGCAGTACTTC. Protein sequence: CASSRQGLVGEQYF. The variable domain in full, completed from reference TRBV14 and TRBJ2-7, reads EAGVTQFPSHSVIEKGQTVTLRCDPISGHDNLYWYRRVMGKEIKFLLHFVKESKQDESGMPNNRFLAERTGGTYSTLKVQPAELEDSGVYFCASSRQGLVGEQYFGPGTRLTVT.

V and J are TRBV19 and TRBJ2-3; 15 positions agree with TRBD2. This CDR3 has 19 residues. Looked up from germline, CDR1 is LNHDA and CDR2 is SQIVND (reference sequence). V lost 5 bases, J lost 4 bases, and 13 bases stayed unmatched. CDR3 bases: TGTGCCAGTAGTCCGTCTCCGGGACTAGCGGGGGGCTCCCCAGATACGCAGTATTTT. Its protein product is CASSPSPGLAGGSPDTQYF. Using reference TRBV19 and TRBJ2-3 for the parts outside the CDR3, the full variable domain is DGGITQSPKYLFRKEGQNVTLSCEQNLNHDAMYWYRQDPGQGLRLIYYSQIVNDFQKGDIAEGYSVSREKKESFPLTVTSAQKNPTAFYLCASSPSPGLAGGSPDTQYFGPGTRLTVL.

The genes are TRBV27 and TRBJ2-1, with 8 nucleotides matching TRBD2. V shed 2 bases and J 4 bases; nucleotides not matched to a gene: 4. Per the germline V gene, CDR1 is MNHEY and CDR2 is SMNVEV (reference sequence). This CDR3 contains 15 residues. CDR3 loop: CASSLRERGYNEQFF. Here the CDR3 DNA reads TGTGCCAGCAGTTTAAGGGAGCGGGGGTACAATGAGCAGTTCTTC.

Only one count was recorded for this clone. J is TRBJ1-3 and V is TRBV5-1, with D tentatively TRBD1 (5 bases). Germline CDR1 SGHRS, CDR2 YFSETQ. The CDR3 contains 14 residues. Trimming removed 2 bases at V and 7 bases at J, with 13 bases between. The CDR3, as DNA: TGCGCCAGCAGCTTAAGGACACCCGGGAACACCATATATTTT. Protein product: CASSLRTPGNTIYF.

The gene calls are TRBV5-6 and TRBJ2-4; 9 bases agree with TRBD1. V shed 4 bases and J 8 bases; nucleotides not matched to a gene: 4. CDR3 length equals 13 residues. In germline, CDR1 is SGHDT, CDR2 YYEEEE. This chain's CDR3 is CASSPTGGDIQYF. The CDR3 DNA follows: TGTGCCAGCAGCCCGACAGGGGGTGACATTCAGTACTTC.

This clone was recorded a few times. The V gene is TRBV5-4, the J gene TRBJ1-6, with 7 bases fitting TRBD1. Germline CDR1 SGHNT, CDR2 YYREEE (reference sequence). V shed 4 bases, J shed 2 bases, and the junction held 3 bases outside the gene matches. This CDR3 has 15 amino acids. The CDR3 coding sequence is TGTGCCAGCAGCCGCGGGACAGCCTATAATTCACCCCTCCACTTT. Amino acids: CASSRGTAYNSPLHF.

The CDR3 DNA reads as TGTGCCAGCAGTTACCGGGGGAGAGGCAATCAGCCCCAGCATTTT. Translating gives CASSYRGRGNQPQHF. This chain uses TRBV6-5 with TRBJ1-5; TRBD1 might be the D (5 bases). This CDR3 contains 15 residues. V dropped 2 bases and J dropped 2 bases, with 10 bases sitting between them. Germline-derived CDR1 and CDR2 are MNHEY and SVGAGI.

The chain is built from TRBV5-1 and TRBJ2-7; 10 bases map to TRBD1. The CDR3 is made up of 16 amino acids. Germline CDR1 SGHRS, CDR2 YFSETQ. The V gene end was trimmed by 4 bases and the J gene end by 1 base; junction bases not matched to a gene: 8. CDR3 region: CASSPVTGGPSYEQYF. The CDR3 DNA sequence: TGCGCCAGCAGCCCCGTGACAGGGGGCCCTTCCTACGAGCAGTACTTC.

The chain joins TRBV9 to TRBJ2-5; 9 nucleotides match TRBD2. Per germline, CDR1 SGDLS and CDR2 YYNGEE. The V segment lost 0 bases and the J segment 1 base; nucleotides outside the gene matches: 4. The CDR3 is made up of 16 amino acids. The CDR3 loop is CASSVVSGGLQETQYF. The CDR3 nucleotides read TGTGCCAGCAGCGTAGTTAGCGGGGGCCTCCAAGAGACCCAGTACTTC.

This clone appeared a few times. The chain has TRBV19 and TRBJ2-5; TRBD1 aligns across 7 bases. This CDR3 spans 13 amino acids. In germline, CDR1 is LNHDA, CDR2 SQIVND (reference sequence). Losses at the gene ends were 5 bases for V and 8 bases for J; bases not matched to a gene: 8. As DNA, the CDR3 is TGTGCCAGTAGTGCGGACAGGAGAGGTACCCAGTACTTC. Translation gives CASSADRRGTQYF.

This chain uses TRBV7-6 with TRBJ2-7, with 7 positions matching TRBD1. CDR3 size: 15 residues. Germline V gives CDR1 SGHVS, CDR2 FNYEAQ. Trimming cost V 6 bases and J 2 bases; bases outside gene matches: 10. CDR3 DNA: TGTGCCAGCAGGAGCGAGGCAGGGGGTACCTACGAGCAGTACTTC. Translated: CASRSEAGGTYEQYF.

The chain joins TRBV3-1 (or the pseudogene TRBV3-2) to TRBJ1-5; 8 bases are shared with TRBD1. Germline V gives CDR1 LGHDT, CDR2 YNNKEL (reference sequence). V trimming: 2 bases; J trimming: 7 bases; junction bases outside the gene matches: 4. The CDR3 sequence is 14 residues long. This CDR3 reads CASSQSQGGQPQHF. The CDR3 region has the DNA TGTGCCAGCAGCCAATCACAGGGGGGCCAGCCCCAGCATTTT.

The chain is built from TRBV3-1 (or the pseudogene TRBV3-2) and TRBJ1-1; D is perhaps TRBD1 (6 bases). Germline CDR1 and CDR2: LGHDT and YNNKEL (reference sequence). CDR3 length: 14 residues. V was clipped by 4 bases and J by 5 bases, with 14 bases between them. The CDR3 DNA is TGTGCCAGCAGCCCCCAGGGGTACGTAACTGAAGCTTTCTTT. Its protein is CASSPQGYVTEAFF.

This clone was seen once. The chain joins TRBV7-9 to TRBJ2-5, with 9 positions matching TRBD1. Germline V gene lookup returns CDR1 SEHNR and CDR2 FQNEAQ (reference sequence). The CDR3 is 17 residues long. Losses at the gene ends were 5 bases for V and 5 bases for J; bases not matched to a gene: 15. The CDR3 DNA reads TGTGCCAGCAGCCCAAGGGGACAGGGTCCGGACTGGGAGACCCAGTACTTC. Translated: CASSPRGQGPDWETQYF.

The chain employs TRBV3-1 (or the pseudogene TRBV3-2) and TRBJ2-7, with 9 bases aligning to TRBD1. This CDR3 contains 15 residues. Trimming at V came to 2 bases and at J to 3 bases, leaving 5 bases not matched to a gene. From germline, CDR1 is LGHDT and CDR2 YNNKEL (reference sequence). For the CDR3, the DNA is TGTGCCAGCAGCCAAACAGGGGGCCGGAACTACGAGCAGTACTTC. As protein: CASSQTGGRNYEQYF.

CDR3 loop: CASSTGGSGNTIYF. The CDR3 nucleotides read TGTGCCAGCAGCACAGGGGGTTCTGGAAACACCATATATTTT. V usage is TRBV27 and J usage is TRBJ1-3; the match to TRBD1 covers 8 bases. The length of the CDR3 is 14 residues. J gave up 1 base and V 6 bases, and 2 bases lay outside the gene matches. Germline CDR1 MNHEY, CDR2 SMNVEV (reference sequence).

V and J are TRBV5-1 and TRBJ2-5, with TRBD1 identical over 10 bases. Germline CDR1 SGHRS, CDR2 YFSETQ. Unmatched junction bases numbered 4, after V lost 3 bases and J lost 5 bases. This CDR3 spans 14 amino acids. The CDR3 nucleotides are TGCGCCAGCAGCTCGGGACAGGGGAGGGAGACCCAGTACTTC. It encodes CASSSGQGRETQYF.

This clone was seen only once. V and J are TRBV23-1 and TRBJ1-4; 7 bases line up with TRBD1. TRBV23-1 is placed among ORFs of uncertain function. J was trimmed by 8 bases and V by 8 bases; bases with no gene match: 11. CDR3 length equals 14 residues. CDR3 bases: TGCGCCAGCCCTCCAGGACAGGCCCCCGAAAAACTGTTTTTT. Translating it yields CASPPGQAPEKLFF.

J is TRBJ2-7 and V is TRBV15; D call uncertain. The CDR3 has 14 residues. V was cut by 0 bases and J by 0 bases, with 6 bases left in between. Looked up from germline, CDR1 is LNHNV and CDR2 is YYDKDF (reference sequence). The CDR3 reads CATSRDTASYEQYF. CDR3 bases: TGTGCCACCAGCAGAGATACAGCCTCCTACGAGCAGTACTTC.